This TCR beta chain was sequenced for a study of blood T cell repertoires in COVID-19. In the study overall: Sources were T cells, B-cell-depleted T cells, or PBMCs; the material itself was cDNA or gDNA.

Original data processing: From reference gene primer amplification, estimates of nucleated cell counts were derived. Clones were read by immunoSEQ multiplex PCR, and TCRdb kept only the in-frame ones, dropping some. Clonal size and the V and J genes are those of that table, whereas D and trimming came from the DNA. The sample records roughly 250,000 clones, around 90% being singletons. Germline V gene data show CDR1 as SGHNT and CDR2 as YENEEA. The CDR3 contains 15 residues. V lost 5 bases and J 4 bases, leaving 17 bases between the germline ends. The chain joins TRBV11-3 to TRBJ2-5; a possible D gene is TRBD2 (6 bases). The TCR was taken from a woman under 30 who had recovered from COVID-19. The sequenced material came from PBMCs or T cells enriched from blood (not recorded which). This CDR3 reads CASSLRLGGAETQYF. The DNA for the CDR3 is TGTGCCAGCAGCCTCCGCCTAGGCGGGGCAGAGACCCAGTACTTC.